This record concerns one TCR beta chain sequence. The data were produced by immunoSEQ multiplex PCR, yet TCRdb's version contains in-frame clones alone and is incomplete. The table lists 95,000 to 150,000 clones, 86% of them singletons, with around 4% in the top ten. The data stem from a study of blood T cell repertoires in COVID-19. Per germline, CDR1 SGHVS and CDR2 FQNEAQ. The CDR3 is made up of 14 amino acids. V lost 1 base, J lost 4 bases, and 3 bases stayed unmatched. This chain uses TRBV7-8 with TRBJ1-1; 7 bases align to TRBD1. The sample comprised peripheral blood. The receptor was isolated from a man aged 40-49 years with acute or convalescent COVID-19. The CDR3 DNA reads as TGTGCCAGCAGCTTAGACAGGGGAAGCACTGAAGCTTTCTTT. This translates into CASSLDRGSTEAFF.